The source of this TCR beta chain is a study of blood T cells in healthy people across ages. Study-wide points: Underestimates were what the diversity estimates from one million T cells were considered to be. A conclusive naive versus antigen-experienced comparison was prevented by the unsorted PBMCs. Age advanced and TCR beta diversity per million T cells fell, roughly linearly.

There are 16 residues in the CDR3. CDR1 is SGHKS and CDR2 is YYEKEE in the germline V gene (reference sequence). Between the trimmed V and J ends, which lost 4 bases and 5 bases, there was a span of 19 bases. Concerning this clonotype: Its specificity is not known.

Sample-barcoded 5' priming and a J-beta primer mix drove a second PCR of roughly 6 to 12 cycles. The template-switch adaptor was a 5' adaptor with 12 random nucleotides. It tagged each cDNA molecule. One entry per CDR3 protein results from TCRdb running MiXCR on the 5' RACE reads. The sample shows about 1,800,000 distinct CDR3 sequences, approximately 30% of them seen only once. The specimen sequenced was blood. The J gene is TRBJ2-1, the V gene TRBV5-5, with D maybe TRBD1 (7 bases). The receptor comes from a woman aged 30 to 39 in good health. CDR3 coding DNA: TGTGCCAGCAGCGCTATAGGCAGGGGGGCTAACAATGAGCAGTTCTTC. It encodes CASSAIGRGANNEQFF.